This entry is about one TCR beta chain. The germline V gene encodes CDR1 SQVTM and CDR2 ANQGSEA. There are 13 residues in the CDR3. V gave up 2 bases and J gave up 4 bases, with 12 bases separating them. In the original processing: Reference gene primer amplification in the assay estimated nucleated cell counts. Assay used: immunoSEQ multiplex PCR; TCRdb lists only in-frame clones, some missing. D and trimming come from the DNA, and the V and J calls and clone size come from that table. The sample includes roughly 95,000 clones, less than 85% seen only once; the top ten take 24%. This specimen belongs to a study of blood T cell repertoires in COVID-19. Turning to the study itself: Donors in the United States, Italy and Spain gave samples during acute or convalescent COVID-19.

The receptor's source is a human donor in a cohort sampled during active COVID-19. Sequencing input: peripheral blood. The rearrangement joins TRBV29-1 to TRBJ2-7; a possible D gene is TRBD2 (6 bases). CDR3 residues: CSVETLADYEQYF. The CDR3 DNA reads as TGCAGCGTTGAAACACTAGCAGATTACGAGCAGTACTTC.